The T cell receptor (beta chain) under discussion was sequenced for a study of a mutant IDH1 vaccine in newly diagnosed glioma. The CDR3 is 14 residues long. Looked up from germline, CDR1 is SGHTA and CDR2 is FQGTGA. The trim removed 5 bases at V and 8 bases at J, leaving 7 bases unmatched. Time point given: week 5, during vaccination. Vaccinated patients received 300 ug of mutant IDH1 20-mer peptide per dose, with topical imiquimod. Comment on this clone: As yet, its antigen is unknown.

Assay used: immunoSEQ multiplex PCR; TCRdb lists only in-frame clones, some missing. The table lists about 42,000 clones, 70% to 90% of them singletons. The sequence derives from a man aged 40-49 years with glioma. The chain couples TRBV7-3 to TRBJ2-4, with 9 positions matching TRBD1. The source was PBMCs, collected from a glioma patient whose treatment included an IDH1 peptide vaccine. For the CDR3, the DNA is TGTGCCAGCAGCCCGGACAGGGGAAACGACATTCAGTACTTC. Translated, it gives CASSPDRGNDIQYF. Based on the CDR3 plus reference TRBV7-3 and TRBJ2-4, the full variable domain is GAGVSQTPSNKVTEKGKYVELRCDPISGHTALYWYRQSLGQGPEFLIYFQGTGAADDSGLPNDRFFAVRPEGSVSTLKIQRTERGDSAVYLCASSPDRGNDIQYFGAGTRLSVL.